The 25 T cell receptor beta chains below were found in one sample sequenced in a study of T cells in Graves' hyperthyroidism and ophthalmopathy. RNA transcripts provided the source from which TCR beta CDR3 regions were amplified. The HTBI primer set was used in a first-round RT-PCR of the TCR CDR3. Using its own MiXCR run on the multiplex PCR reads, TCRdb lists one record per CDR3 protein. Found here are hundreds of thousands of distinct CDR3 sequences, 16% of them singletons; the top ten hold 3.8%. The sequenced sample consisted of blood. Every receptor here comes from a woman aged 25-40 years with Graves' hyperthyroidism.

This chain joins TRBV25-1 and TRBJ2-7; the D gene is possibly TRBD1 (6 bases). Trimming took 1 base from V and 6 from J, leaving 25 bases between them. Per the germline V gene, CDR1 is MGHDK and CDR2 is SYGVNS. This CDR3 spans 18 amino acids. The CDR3 protein is CASSESPSRTDTSGEQYF. In DNA, the CDR3 is TGTGCCAGCAGTGAATCTCCATCCAGGACAGATACCTCTGGCGAGCAGTACTTC.

The rearrangement joins TRBV7-2 to TRBJ2-3; D remains ambiguous. Germline V lookup: CDR1 SGHTA, CDR2 FQGNSA. V lost 1 base and J lost 5, with 13 bases in between. CDR3 length: 15 residues. CDR3: CASSLVVASVDTQYF. The CDR3 DNA reads TGTGCCAGCAGCTTAGTGGTTGCGTCGGTAGATACGCAGTATTTT.

In this sample, this clonotype turned up a few times. The chain links TRBV27 to TRBJ2-1; TRBD1 agrees at 8 bases. J was trimmed by 7 bases and V by 3 bases; bases with no gene match: 8. This CDR3 region has 15 residues. Per germline, CDR1 MNHEY and CDR2 SMNVEV (reference sequence). CDR3 nucleotides: TGTGCCAGCAGTTTTGGGGGGACAGGAAGGAATGAGCAGTTCTTC. The encoded protein is CASSFGGTGRNEQFF.

The gene calls are TRBV19 and TRBJ2-1; 10 bases match TRBD2. This CDR3 region has 16 residues. Germline CDR1 and CDR2: LNHDA and SQIVND (reference sequence). Trimming took 3 bases from V and 4 from J; bases not matched to a gene: 6. The CDR3 nucleotides read TGTGCCAGTAGTATGTTAAGGACTAGCGGATACAATGAGCAGTTCTTC. Protein: CASSMLRTSGYNEQFF.

V and J are TRBV14 and TRBJ2-3, with D tentatively TRBD2 (5 bases). The length of the CDR3 is 15 residues. The germline V and J ends were trimmed by 1 base and 0 bases, with 8 bases remaining between them. CDR1 and CDR2 from the germline V gene are SGHDN and FVKESK. This CDR3 reads CASSQGGLSTDTQYF. The CDR3 coding sequence is TGTGCCAGCAGCCAAGGAGGGCTGAGCACAGATACGCAGTATTTT.

This chain uses TRBV19 with TRBJ2-3; 12 positions agree with TRBD2. Germline CDR1 LNHDA, CDR2 SQIVND (reference sequence). The CDR3 contains 15 residues. With V trimmed by 3 bases and J by 7 bases, 5 bases remained unmatched. CDR3 protein: CASSILAGGPNTQYF. CDR3 coding DNA: TGTGCCAGTAGTATCCTAGCGGGAGGGCCGAATACGCAGTATTTT. The variable domain in full, completed from reference TRBV19 and TRBJ2-3, reads DGGITQSPKYLFRKEGQNVTLSCEQNLNHDAMYWYRQDPGQGLRLIYYSQIVNDFQKGDIAEGYSVSREKKESFPLTVTSAQKNPTAFYLCASSILAGGPNTQYFGPGTRLTVL.

This chain connects TRBV7-6 to TRBJ2-3; D tentatively reads TRBD1 or TRBD2 (5 bases each). The CDR3 runs 16 residues. CDR1 is SGHVS and CDR2 is FNYEAQ in the germline V gene. V was clipped by 2 bases and J by 1 base, with 13 bases between them. The CDR3 DNA reads TGTGCCAGCAGCTTACGGACAATGAGGGGCACAGATACGCAGTATTTT. Its protein product is CASSLRTMRGTDTQYF.

This clonotype has only a few counts. The chain joins TRBV2 to TRBJ1-1; D is uncertain. The CDR3 spans 13 residues. The V gene lost 3 bases and the J gene lost 4 bases, with 9 bases spanning the gap. In germline, CDR1 is SNHLY, CDR2 FYNNEI. CDR3 sequence: CASSDEVGTEAFF. The CDR3 DNA follows: TGTGCCAGCAGTGACGAGGTTGGCACTGAAGCTTTCTTT.

The rearrangement uses TRBV7-6 and TRBJ1-2, with TRBD1 identical over 9 bases. V trimming: 4 bases; J trimming: 5 bases; junction bases outside the gene matches: 5. Germline V gene data show CDR1 as SGHVS and CDR2 as FNYEAQ. The CDR3 sequence is 14 residues long. CDR3 loop: CASSSGQGGYGYTF. CDR3 sequence (DNA): TGTGCCAGCAGCTCGGGACAGGGCGGGTATGGCTACACCTTC.

This clonotype has ten or more counts. The chain recombines TRBV20-1 with TRBJ1-2; 11 nucleotides line up with TRBD1. The CDR3 extends over 15 amino acids. Germline V CDR1 and CDR2: DFQATT, SNEGSKA (reference sequence). Trimming took 4 bases from V and 8 from J; bases not matched to a gene: 12. CDR3 in DNA: TGCAGTGCTACTCCTCCGGGACAGGGGGGTTTCGGCTACACCTTC. Translated: CSATPPGQGGFGYTF.

In this sample, this clonotype turned up many times. The rearrangement uses TRBV28 and TRBJ1-5; tentative D call: TRBD1 (6 bases). CDR3 length: 14 residues. V was trimmed by 7 bases and J by 0 bases, leaving 10 bases between them. CDR1 MDHEN and CDR2 SYDVKM come from the germline V gene. The CDR3 here is CASKDRNSNQPQHF. Written as DNA, the CDR3 is TGTGCCAGCAAGGACAGAAATAGCAATCAGCCCCAGCATTTT.

At least ten counts were recorded for this clonotype. The J gene is TRBJ2-7, the V gene TRBV28; 7 bases match TRBD1. V dropped 3 bases and J dropped 2; count of bases not matched to a gene: 1. The CDR3 sequence is 13 residues long. Germline-derived CDR1 and CDR2 are MDHEN and SYDVKM. The CDR3 nucleotides read TGTGCCAGCAGTTTTCAGGGGGCCTACGAGCAGTACTTC. Translated: CASSFQGAYEQYF.

V is TRBV2 and J is TRBJ2-2, with D hard to call. Trimming shortened V by 7 bases and J by 3 bases, and 15 bases separated the two germline ends. Germline CDR1 is SNHLY and CDR2 is FYNNEI. The CDR3 runs to 15 residues. CDR3 region: CASTDDGSYTGELFF. The DNA for the CDR3 is TGTGCCAGCACAGACGACGGGTCATACACCGGGGAGCTGTTTTTT.

This clonotype has more than one count but fewer than ten. V gene TRBV4-3 combines with J gene TRBJ1-5; D remains ambiguous. This CDR3 comprises 15 residues. CDR1 LGHNA and CDR2 YSLEER come from the germline V gene. Between the trimmed V and J ends, which lost 0 bases and 2 bases, there was a span of 8 bases. CDR3 nucleotides: TGCGCCAGCAGCCAAGATTTGCAGGGCAATCAGCCCCAGCATTTT. Its protein product is CASSQDLQGNQPQHF.

This clonotype was observed a few times. The rearrangement links TRBV12-3 or TRBV12-4 to TRBJ2-1; 9 bases line up with TRBD2. With 2 bases clipped from V and 8 bases from J, the junction kept 7 bases outside the gene matches. The CDR3 is made up of 15 amino acids. This CDR3 reads CASSLYAGGPDEQFF. In nucleotides, the CDR3 is TGTGCCAGCAGTTTATACGCGGGAGGGCCGGATGAGCAGTTCTTC.

In its sample, this clonotype was seen many times. The V and J genes are TRBV11-2 and TRBJ1-5; 8 nucleotides match TRBD1. With V trimmed by 5 bases and J by 14 bases, 14 bases remained unmatched. This CDR3 has 14 amino acids. The germline V gene encodes CDR1 SGHAT and CDR2 FQNNGV. CDR3 sequence: CASSPGTGGKSEHF. DNA for the CDR3: TGTGCCAGCAGCCCCGGAACAGGGGGGAAGAGTGAGCATTTT.

On this clonotype: Compared with germline, one end of the junction differs, possibly owing to a read error. The V and J genes are TRBV12-3 or TRBV12-4 and TRBJ2-1; 7 bases match TRBD2. The CDR3 is 16 amino acids. CDR3 DNA sequence: TGTACCAGCAGTCTCGGTGGACTAGTTTGGAACAATGAGCAGTTCTTC. It yields the protein CTSSLGGLVWNNEQFF.

This clonotype was recorded a few times. A clone one base away is much larger, so this may be a read error. The genes are TRBV5-1 and TRBJ2-7; possibly TRBD1 for D (6 bases). The CDR3 sequence is 14 residues long. The germline V gene encodes CDR1 SGHRS and CDR2 YFSETQ. The V end lost 0 bases, the J end lost 3 bases, and 10 bases lay between the germline ends. The CDR3 region is CASSLEGVFYEQYF. The CDR3 region has the DNA TGCGCCAGCAGCTTGGAGGGGGTATTCTACGAGCAGTACTTC.

This clonotype was picked up a small number of times. The V call is TRBV28, the J call TRBJ2-1; 7 bases fit TRBD2. Germline values: CDR1 MDHEN, CDR2 SYDVKM. The CDR3 is 16 residues long. After removal of 3 bases from V and 5 bases from J, the junction contained 10 bases not matched to a gene. The CDR3 protein is CASSFYLAETDNEQFF. The CDR3 DNA follows: TGTGCCAGCAGTTTCTATCTAGCGGAGACCGACAATGAGCAGTTCTTC.

This clonotype was counted a few times. V usage is TRBV11-2 and J usage is TRBJ2-2; D might be TRBD2 (6 bases). V was clipped by 5 bases and J by 2 bases, with 18 bases between them. Germline V gene sequence: CDR1 SGHAT, CDR2 FQNNGV. This CDR3 has 17 amino acids. The CDR3 loop reads CASSRGTPSANTGELFF. CDR3 nucleotide sequence: TGTGCCAGCAGCCGAGGGACTCCCAGTGCTAACACCGGGGAGCTGTTTTTT. Full variable domain (outside the CDR3, taken from reference TRBV11-2 and TRBJ2-2): EAGVAQSPRYKIIEKRQSVAFWCNPISGHATLYWYQQILGQGPKLLIQFQNNGVVDDSQLPKDRFSAERLKGVDSTLKIQPAKLEDSAVYLCASSRGTPSANTGELFFGEGSRLTVL.

This chain joins TRBV19 and TRBJ1-5; TRBD1 is a possible D gene (5 bases). The CDR3 extends over 14 amino acids. Deletions cut 3 bases from V and 5 bases from J, with 11 bases between. The germline V gene encodes CDR1 LNHDA and CDR2 SQIVND (reference sequence). The CDR3 DNA follows: TGTGCCAGTAGTATGGGGGGAGGTCATCAGCCCCAGCATTTT. Protein sequence: CASSMGGGHQPQHF. The full variable domain, with the rest looked up from reference TRBV19 and TRBJ1-5, is DGGITQSPKYLFRKEGQNVTLSCEQNLNHDAMYWYRQDPGQGLRLIYYSQIVNDFQKGDIAEGYSVSREKKESFPLTVTSAQKNPTAFYLCASSMGGGHQPQHFGDGTRLSIL.

The chain joins TRBV6-2 or TRBV6-3 to TRBJ2-5; D is possibly TRBD2 (6 bases). This CDR3 contains 14 residues. Between the trimmed V and J ends, which lost 7 bases and 5 bases, there was a span of 17 bases. In germline, CDR1 is MNHEY, CDR2 SVGEGT. CDR3 amino acids: CASMLRGSGETQYF. The CDR3 DNA is TGTGCCAGCATGCTCCGGGGCAGCGGGGAGACCCAGTACTTC.

At least ten counts were recorded for this clonotype. This CDR3 reads CASSPRNTIYF. CDR3 bases: TGTGCCAGCAGTCCCCGAAACACCATATATTTT. The chain recombines TRBV28 with TRBJ1-3; D not certain. Trimming shortened V by 5 bases and J by 5 bases, and 4 bases separated the two germline ends. The germline gives CDR1 MDHEN, CDR2 SYDVKM. The CDR3 runs to 11 residues.

This clonotype has a single count. One end of the junction is discordant with germline, which a read error may explain. The chain recombines TRBV30 with TRBJ1-6; no clear D. This CDR3 comprises 17 residues. Germline V gene data show CDR1 as GTSNPN and CDR2 as SVGIG (reference sequence). CDR3 in DNA: TGTGCCTGGAGTGTCGGAAAAGCTAAGCCCTATAGTTCACCCCTCCACTTT. This gives the protein CAWSVGKAKPYSSPLHF.

This clonotype occurred once. The genes are TRBV27 and TRBJ1-2, with TRBD1 matching 8 bases. Germline trimming cut 0 bases from V and 5 bases from J; bases unmatched to any gene: 8. CDR1 is MNHEY, CDR2 SMNVEV, per germline (reference sequence). This CDR3 contains 16 residues. Written as DNA, the CDR3 is TGTGCCAGCAGTTTATCGATAATTAGGACAGGGTATGGCTACACCTTC. Protein sequence: CASSLSIIRTGYGYTF.